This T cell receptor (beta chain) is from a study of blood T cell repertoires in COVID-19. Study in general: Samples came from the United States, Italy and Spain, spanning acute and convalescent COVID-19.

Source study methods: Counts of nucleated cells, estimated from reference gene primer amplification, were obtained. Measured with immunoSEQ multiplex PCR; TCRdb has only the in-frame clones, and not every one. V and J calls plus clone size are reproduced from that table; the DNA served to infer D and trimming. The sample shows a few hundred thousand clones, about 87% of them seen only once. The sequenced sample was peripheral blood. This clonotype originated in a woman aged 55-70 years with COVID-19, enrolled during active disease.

The CDR3 nucleotides read TGTGCCAGCAGCTTCACTAGCGGAGCAAAAGAGACCCAGTACTTC. This gives the protein CASSFTSGAKETQYF. The V and J genes are TRBV7-9 and TRBJ2-5; 8 nucleotides agree with TRBD2. Unmatched junction bases numbered 6, after V lost 3 bases and J lost 3 bases. The CDR3 runs 15 residues. Per germline, CDR1 SEHNR and CDR2 FQNEAQ (reference sequence).